Shown below are 7 T cell receptor beta chains from a single sample sequenced in a study of blood T cell repertoires in COVID-19. The repertoire was sequenced with immunoSEQ multiplex PCR; TCRdb's copy has only in-frame clones and lacks some. The table includes 55,000 to 80,000 clones, more than 70% detected once. Sequenced material: peripheral blood. The receptor set was obtained from a human donor in a cohort sampled during active COVID-19.

This chain connects TRBV14 to TRBJ2-1, with 7 bases lining up with TRBD2. J gave up 1 base and V 4 bases, and 10 bases lay outside the gene matches. This CDR3 is built from 17 residues. Germline loops: CDR1 SGHDN, CDR2 FVKESK. This CDR3 is CASSPSGPLGSYNEQFF. CDR3 DNA sequence: TGTGCCAGCAGCCCTAGCGGACCCCTAGGTTCCTACAATGAGCAGTTCTTC. The entire variable domain, with the rest obtained from reference TRBV14 and TRBJ2-1, is as follows: EAGVTQFPSHSVIEKGQTVTLRCDPISGHDNLYWYRRVMGKEIKFLLHFVKESKQDESGMPNNRFLAERTGGTYSTLKVQPAELEDSGVYFCASSPSGPLGSYNEQFFGPGTRLTVL.

The chain employs TRBV11-2 and TRBJ2-1; the D gene is possibly TRBD1 (6 bases). Per germline, CDR1 SGHAT and CDR2 FQNNGV. Trimming took off 4 bases at V and 4 bases at J, with 14 bases between the two ends. The CDR3 spans 15 residues. The CDR3 protein is CASSSQGPSYNEQFF. CDR3 nucleotides: TGTGCCAGCAGCTCACAGGGTCCCTCGTACAATGAGCAGTTCTTC.

V usage is TRBV6-5 and J usage is TRBJ1-2; 7 nucleotides match TRBD1. Trimming took 6 bases from V and 6 from J; bases not matched to a gene: 13. The CDR3 runs to 15 residues. CDR1 is MNHEY and CDR2 is SVGAGI in the germline V gene. CDR3 sequence (DNA): TGTGCCAGCAGCGATGCCTGGGACAGTAAGGATGGCTACACCTTC. Translating gives CASSDAWDSKDGYTF.

V is TRBV7-8 and J is TRBJ2-1, with D hard to call. The CDR3 is made up of 15 amino acids. V lost 3 bases, J lost 0 bases, and 9 bases lay in between. The V gene's germline CDR1 is SGHVS and CDR2 FQNEAQ. Here the CDR3 reads CASSFKTHSYNEQFF. CDR3 sequence (DNA): TGTGCCAGCAGCTTTAAAACTCACTCCTACAATGAGCAGTTCTTC.

The rearrangement links TRBV10-3 to TRBJ1-5; 7 positions match TRBD1. The CDR3 runs to 13 residues. Germline trimming cut 4 bases from V and 5 bases from J; bases unmatched to any gene: 2. Germline V gene sequence: CDR1 ENHRY, CDR2 SYGVKD. CDR3 bases: TGTGCCATCAGTGCCACAGGGGATCAGCCCCAGCATTTT. Translation: CAISATGDQPQHF.

The chain links TRBV11-2 to TRBJ1-2; maybe TRBD1 (6 bases). Per germline, CDR1 SGHAT and CDR2 FQNNGV. V dropped 6 bases and J dropped 8 bases, with 25 bases sitting between them. The CDR3 contains 16 residues. The DNA for the CDR3 is TGTGCCAGCAGGGAACCGGGACACAGGAATTCTCGGGGCTACACCTTC. Translating it yields CASREPGHRNSRGYTF.

The chain carries TRBV2 and TRBJ2-1; 7 positions agree with TRBD2. The CDR3 consists of 17 residues. CDR1 and CDR2 (germline): SNHLY, FYNNEI. Unmatched junction bases numbered 13, after V lost 6 bases and J lost 2 bases. The CDR3 sequence: CASRGGLFVGTYNEQFF. The CDR3 coding sequence is TGTGCCAGCAGGGGGGGACTATTCGTCGGAACCTACAATGAGCAGTTCTTC. Complete variable domain (other parts from reference TRBV2 and TRBJ2-1): EPEVTQTPSHQVTQMGQEVILRCVPISNHLYFYWYRQILGQKVEFLVSFYNNEISEKSEIFDDQFSVERPDGSNFTLKIRSTKLEDSAMYFCASRGGLFVGTYNEQFFGPGTRLTVL.